Listed below are T cell receptor beta chains from one sample, sequenced in a study of response to subunit inactivated influenza vaccine. TCRdb itself ran the RT-PCR reads through MiXCR, one entry per CDR3 protein. The table includes about 540,000 distinct CDR3 sequences, under 30% detected once. Separately, the same data were catalogued under a study of T cells expressing NK-cell markers.

Sequencing was performed on CD4+ T cells sorted from PBMCs, taken roughly 12 days after vaccination. These receptors were obtained from a man aged 50-59 years who received an inactivated influenza vaccine. Each CDR3 is given with its conserved first and last residue. Each record gives: clone size, J gene, D gene, V gene, CDR3 protein, CDR3 DNA. The D gene is left open where the match is weak. Size is stated for part of the rows, as once, few or many counts, or as a class when the clone is expanded.

size: few
J: TRBJ1-4
D: -
V: TRBV3-1
CDR3: CASSQGQGRGEKLFF
DNA: TGTGCCAGCAGCCAAGGCCAGGGCCGTGGGGAAAAACTGTTTTTT

size: few
J: TRBJ1-2
D: TRBD1
V: TRBV12-3/TRBV12-4
CDR3: CASSFLTGGIGYTF
DNA: TGTGCCAGCAGTTTTTTGACAGGGGGCATTGGCTACACCTTC

size: -
J: TRBJ2-5
D: -
V: TRBV20-1
CDR3: CSADAWGRAKGTQYF
DNA: TGCAGTGCTGATGCCTGGGGACGCGCAAAAGGGACCCAGTACTTC

size: -
J: TRBJ2-5
D: TRBD2
V: TRBV10-3
CDR3: CAISGGLAGLETQYF
DNA: TGTGCCATCAGTGGAGGACTAGCGGGTTTGGAGACCCAGTACTTC

size: -
J: TRBJ2-3
D: -
V: TRBV10-3
CDR3: CAISESVALSTDTQYF
DNA: TGTGCCATCAGTGAGTCAGTAGCCCTAAGCACAGATACGCAGTATTTT

size: few
J: TRBJ1-2
D: -
V: TRBV2
CDR3: CASSSTGPGTF
DNA: TGTGCCAGCAGTTCGACGGGGCCCGGGACCTTC

size: few
J: TRBJ2-7
D: -
V: TRBV4-1
CDR3: CASSQDPGLLAHEQYF
DNA: TGCGCCAGCAGCCAAGATCCGGGCCTCCTCGCCCACGAGCAGTACTTC

size: -
J: TRBJ1-4
D: TRBD1
V: TRBV5-1
CDR3: CASSLGQGLTNEKLFF
DNA: TGCGCCAGCAGCCTGGGACAGGGGCTAACTAATGAAAAACTGTTTTTT

size: -
J: TRBJ1-4
D: TRBD1
V: TRBV12-3/TRBV12-4
CDR3: CASSPTGGLANEKLFF
DNA: TGTGCCAGCAGTCCGACAGGGGGCTTGGCTAATGAAAAACTGTTTTTT

size: -
J: TRBJ1-1
D: -
V: TRBV5-6
CDR3: CASSLWVTEAFF
DNA: TGTGCCAGCAGCTTGTGGGTTACTGAAGCTTTCTTT

size: -
J: TRBJ2-3
D: -
V: TRBV18
CDR3: CASSPGGYTDTQYF
DNA: TGTGCCAGCTCTCCCGGGGGATACACAGATACGCAGTATTTT

size: few
J: TRBJ1-1
D: -
V: TRBV7-9
CDR3: CASILSARTEAFF
DNA: TGTGCCAGCATCTTATCCGCCCGAACTGAAGCTTTCTTT

size: many
J: TRBJ2-3
D: -
V: TRBV7-8
CDR3: CASNVDLSTDTQYF
DNA: TGTGCCAGCAACGTGGACCTTAGCACAGATACGCAGTATTTT

size: few
J: TRBJ2-7
D: TRBD1
V: TRBV12-3/TRBV12-4
CDR3: CASTVPPGQGVF
DNA: TGTGCCAGCACCGTCCCACCGGGACAGGGGGTCTTC

size: few
J: TRBJ1-2
D: TRBD1
V: TRBV5-1
CDR3: CASSFNGQGNYGYTF
DNA: TGCGCCAGCAGCTTTAATGGACAGGGAAACTATGGCTACACCTTC

size: -
J: TRBJ2-1
D: TRBD1
V: TRBV29-1
CDR3: CSADRESSYNEQFF
DNA: TGCAGCGCTGACAGGGAAAGCTCCTACAATGAGCAGTTCTTC

size: -
J: TRBJ1-1
D: TRBD1
V: TRBV29-1
CDR3: CSAQDRGPEAFF
DNA: TGCAGCGCCCAGGACAGGGGGCCTGAAGCTTTCTTT

size: few
J: TRBJ2-7
D: -
V: TRBV12-3/TRBV12-4
CDR3: CASSFAGGQYF
DNA: TGTGCCAGCAGTTTTGCCGGGGGGCAGTACTTC

size: few
J: TRBJ2-7
D: TRBD2
V: TRBV29-1
CDR3: CSGRLAGAHEQYF
DNA: TGCAGCGGTCGCCTAGCGGGAGCTCACGAGCAGTACTTC

size: few
J: TRBJ2-1
D: TRBD1
V: TRBV30
CDR3: CALGQESTYNEQFF
DNA: TGTGCCTTGGGACAGGAATCGACCTACAATGAGCAGTTCTTC

size: few
J: TRBJ2-2
D: TRBD2
V: TRBV12-3/TRBV12-4
CDR3: CASPPPGLAALNTGELFF
DNA: TGTGCCAGCCCCCCCCCGGGTCTAGCGGCCCTTAACACCGGGGAGCTGTTTTTT

size: few
J: TRBJ2-3
D: TRBD2
V: TRBV6-2/TRBV6-3
CDR3: CASSYPVAGVTDTQYF
DNA: TGTGCCAGCAGTTACCCTGTGGCGGGGGTCACAGATACGCAGTATTTT

size: -
J: TRBJ2-2
D: -
V: TRBV9
CDR3: CASSVSGGGHLTGELFF
DNA: TGTGCCAGCAGCGTTTCAGGGGGAGGGCATCTCACCGGGGAGCTGTTTTTT

size: many
J: TRBJ2-5
D: -
V: TRBV7-9
CDR3: CASSFGSQETQYF
DNA: TGTGCCAGCAGCTTCGGCAGCCAAGAGACCCAGTACTTC

size: -
J: TRBJ1-1
D: -
V: TRBV20-1
CDR3: CSLPRQNTEAFF
DNA: TGCAGTCTACCCAGACAGAACACTGAAGCTTTCTTT

size: few
J: TRBJ1-1
D: TRBD1
V: TRBV19
CDR3: CASTRTGTGNTEAFF
DNA: TGTGCCAGTACTCGGACCGGGACAGGGAACACTGAAGCTTTCTTT

size: -
J: TRBJ2-4
D: TRBD2
V: TRBV10-3
CDR3: CAISESGNLAKNIQYF
DNA: TGTGCCATCAGTGAGAGCGGGAACCTAGCCAAAAACATTCAGTACTTC

size: -
J: TRBJ1-6
D: -
V: TRBV18
CDR3: CASSPQENSPLHF
DNA: TGTGCCAGCTCACCCCAGGAGAATTCACCCCTCCACTTT

size: -
J: TRBJ2-5
D: -
V: TRBV29-1
CDR3: CSVETERQYF
DNA: TGCAGCGTTGAAACGGAAAGACAGTACTTC

size: -
J: TRBJ1-6
D: -
V: TRBV20-1
CDR3: CSARDHYEGWGSPLHF
DNA: TGCAGTGCTAGAGATCATTATGAGGGCTGGGGATCACCCCTCCACTTT

size: few
J: TRBJ2-7
D: TRBD2
V: TRBV25-1
CDR3: CASSQGLAGVSSYEQYF
DNA: TGTGCCAGCAGTCAGGGACTAGCGGGAGTAAGCTCCTACGAGCAGTACTTC

size: few
J: TRBJ1-1
D: -
V: TRBV20-1
CDR3: CSAPIWGETEAFF
DNA: TGCAGTGCTCCCATTTGGGGGGAAACTGAAGCTTTCTTT

size: few
J: TRBJ1-1
D: -
V: TRBV5-1
CDR3: CASSSGGRGGTEAFF
DNA: TGCGCCAGCAGCTCTGGAGGGCGAGGGGGGACTGAAGCTTTCTTT

size: -
J: TRBJ2-5
D: -
V: TRBV7-9
CDR3: CASSLDPRSQETQYF
DNA: TGTGCCAGCAGCTTAGATCCTCGGTCCCAAGAGACCCAGTACTTC

size: few
J: TRBJ2-7
D: -
V: TRBV5-1
CDR3: CASRVTGGAYEQYF
DNA: TGCGCCAGCAGAGTAACAGGGGGGGCCTACGAGCAGTACTTC

size: -
J: TRBJ2-7
D: -
V: TRBV25-1
CDR3: CASSRLGNIYEQYF
DNA: TGTGCCAGCAGCAGACTAGGAAACATCTACGAGCAGTACTTC

size: -
J: TRBJ2-2
D: TRBD1
V: TRBV7-2
CDR3: CASSGQGSRETGELFF
DNA: TGTGCCAGCAGCGGACAGGGGTCTAGGGAGACCGGGGAGCTGTTTTTT

size: -
J: TRBJ2-2
D: -
V: TRBV5-5
CDR3: CASSFERNTGELFF
DNA: TGTGCCAGCAGCTTCGAGAGGAACACCGGGGAGCTGTTTTTT

size: -
J: TRBJ2-7
D: -
V: TRBV11-1
CDR3: CASSLARGTTTYEQYF
DNA: TGTGCCAGCAGCTTAGCGAGGGGTACCACAACCTACGAGCAGTACTTC

size: -
J: TRBJ2-5
D: -
V: TRBV28
CDR3: CASSLAHGWGGGETQYF
DNA: TGTGCCAGCAGTCTAGCCCATGGGTGGGGTGGTGGGGAGACCCAGTACTTC

size: few
J: TRBJ2-7
D: TRBD1
V: TRBV20-1
CDR3: CSARDQNRGIVQYF
DNA: TGCAGTGCTAGAGACCAAAACAGGGGAATAGTGCAGTACTTC

size: few
J: TRBJ1-2
D: TRBD1
V: TRBV4-3
CDR3: CASSQPGQGSGGYTF
DNA: TGCGCCAGCAGCCAACCGGGACAGGGGTCGGGCGGCTACACCTTC

size: many
J: TRBJ2-3
D: TRBD2
V: TRBV4-2
CDR3: CASSALAGGPDTQYF
DNA: TGTGCCAGCAGCGCACTAGCGGGGGGTCCAGATACGCAGTATTTT

size: few
J: TRBJ2-7
D: -
V: TRBV21-1
CDR3: CASKGQGPPSYEQYF
DNA: TGTGCCAGCAAAGGACAGGGCCCTCCCTCCTACGAGCAGTACTTC

size: few
J: TRBJ1-6
D: -
V: TRBV5-1
CDR3: CASSLVGLNSPLHF
DNA: TGCGCCAGCAGCTTGGTGGGACTTAATTCACCCCTCCACTTT

size: -
J: TRBJ2-3
D: TRBD2
V: TRBV27
CDR3: CASSLLRTSATDTQYF
DNA: TGTGCCAGCAGTTTATTAAGGACTAGCGCCACAGATACGCAGTATTTT

size: many
J: TRBJ2-2
D: TRBD2
V: TRBV12-3/TRBV12-4
CDR3: CASSLQAGGVGELFF
DNA: TGTGCCAGCAGTCTCCAAGCGGGGGGGGTCGGGGAGCTGTTTTTT

size: -
J: TRBJ2-3
D: -
V: TRBV2
CDR3: CACSETRTDTQYF
DNA: TGTGCCTGCAGTGAAACGAGGACAGATACGCAGTATTTT

size: once
J: TRBJ1-2
D: TRBD1
V: TRBV20-1
CDR3: CSARDSLTGAVFNYGYTF
DNA: TGCAGTGCTAGAGATTCTCTTACAGGGGCGGTCTTTAACTATGGCTACACCTTC

size: few
J: TRBJ2-3
D: -
V: TRBV3-1
CDR3: CASSQSEGLADTQYF
DNA: TGTGCCAGCAGCCAATCGGAGGGCCTCGCAGATACGCAGTATTTT

size: few
J: TRBJ2-1
D: TRBD2
V: TRBV7-2
CDR3: CASSPRGLAGYNEQFF
DNA: TGTGCCAGCAGCCCCCGAGGACTAGCGGGTTACAATGAGCAGTTCTTC

size: -
J: TRBJ1-3
D: -
V: TRBV12-3/TRBV12-4
CDR3: CASSLSGRAINTIYF
DNA: TGTGCCAGCAGTTTATCTGGCAGAGCTATTAACACCATATATTTT

size: few
J: TRBJ2-1
D: TRBD2
V: TRBV6-2/TRBV6-3
CDR3: CASSYSAGEGYNEQFF
DNA: TGTGCCAGCAGTTACTCTGCGGGAGAAGGTTACAATGAGCAGTTCTTC

size: few
J: TRBJ1-5
D: -
V: TRBV6-5
CDR3: CASSYSNGNQPQHF
DNA: TGTGCCAGCAGTTACTCGAATGGCAATCAGCCCCAGCATTTT

size: few
J: TRBJ2-2
D: TRBD2
V: TRBV7-2
CDR3: CASSFLAGGPGELFF
DNA: TGTGCCAGCAGCTTCTTGGCGGGAGGACCCGGGGAGCTGTTTTTT

size: once
J: TRBJ2-5
D: -
V: TRBV11-2
CDR3: CASSFIGTQETQYF
DNA: TGTGCCAGCAGCTTCATAGGGACCCAAGAGACCCAGTACTTC

size: few
J: TRBJ1-6
D: -
V: TRBV3-1
CDR3: CASSQVSVDSPLHF
DNA: TGTGCCAGCAGCCAAGTGAGTGTGGATTCACCCCTCCACTTT

size: few
J: TRBJ2-2
D: TRBD1
V: TRBV29-1
CDR3: CSTRDRGLTGELFF
DNA: TGCAGCACCCGGGACAGGGGGCTGACCGGGGAGCTGTTTTTT

size: many
J: TRBJ2-3
D: TRBD2
V: TRBV6-1
CDR3: CASREGTTNTDTQYF
DNA: TGTGCCAGCAGAGAAGGGACTACCAACACAGATACGCAGTATTTT